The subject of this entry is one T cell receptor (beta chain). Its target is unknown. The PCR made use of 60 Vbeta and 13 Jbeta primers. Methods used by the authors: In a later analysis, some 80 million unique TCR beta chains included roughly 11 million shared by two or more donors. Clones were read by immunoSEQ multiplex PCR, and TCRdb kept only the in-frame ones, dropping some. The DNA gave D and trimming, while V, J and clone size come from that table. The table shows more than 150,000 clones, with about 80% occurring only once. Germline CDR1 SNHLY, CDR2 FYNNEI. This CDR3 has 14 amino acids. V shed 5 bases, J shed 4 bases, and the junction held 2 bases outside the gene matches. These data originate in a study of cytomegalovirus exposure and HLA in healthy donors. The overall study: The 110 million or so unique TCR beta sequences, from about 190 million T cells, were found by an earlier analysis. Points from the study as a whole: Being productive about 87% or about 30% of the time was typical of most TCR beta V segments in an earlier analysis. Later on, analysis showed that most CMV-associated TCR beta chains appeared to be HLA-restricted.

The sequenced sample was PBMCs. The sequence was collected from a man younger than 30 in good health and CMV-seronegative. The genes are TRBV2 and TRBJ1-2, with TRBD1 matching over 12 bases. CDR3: CASSRDRGLYGYTF. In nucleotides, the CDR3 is TGTGCCAGCAGTAGGGACAGGGGGCTCTATGGCTACACCTTC.